This entry lists 15 T cell receptor beta chains sequenced from one sample in a study of cytomegalovirus exposure and HLA in healthy donors. A multiplex PCR was run with 60 Vbeta primers and 13 Jbeta primers. Profiled with immunoSEQ multiplex PCR; TCRdb holds only in-frame clones, not every one. This listing includes under 65,000 clones. The sequencing input was PBMCs. These receptors all stem from a woman aged 30 to 39 in good health and CMV-seropositive.

The chain is built from TRBV20-1 and TRBJ1-2; D gene unclear. Germline CDR1 is DFQATT and CDR2 is SNEGSKA (reference sequence). V was trimmed by 3 bases and J by 7 bases, leaving 9 bases between them. CDR3 length: 11 residues. The CDR3 DNA follows: TGCAGTGCTAGGCGTAACCCTGGCTACACCTTC. This translates into CSARRNPGYTF.

This sequence joins TRBV29-1 and TRBJ1-2, with TRBD1 identical over 9 bases. V shed 4 bases and J 10 bases; nucleotides not matched to a gene: 7. Germline CDR1 SQVTM, CDR2 ANQGSEA. CDR3 length: 12 residues. CDR3 protein: CSVGRTGADYTF. CDR3 sequence (DNA): TGCAGCGTTGGCCGGACAGGGGCTGACTACACCTTC.

The rearrangement links TRBV2 to TRBJ1-4; D is unresolved. Germline CDR1 and CDR2: SNHLY and FYNNEI. The CDR3 is made up of 12 amino acids. Trimming cost V 3 bases and J 10 bases, with 9 bases left between them. The CDR3 bases are TGTGCCAGCAGTGAGGGCCTGGGAAAACTGTTTTTT. It is translated as CASSEGLGKLFF.

J is TRBJ2-3 and V is TRBV6-6; no clear D gene. The germline CDR1 and CDR2 sequences are MNHNY and SVGAGI (reference sequence). CDR3 size: 13 residues. The V end was cut by 6 bases, the J end by 3 bases, with 10 bases between. The CDR3 protein is CASRGQVTDTQYF. The CDR3 bases are TGTGCCAGCAGAGGCCAGGTAACAGATACGCAGTATTTT.

V and J are TRBV6-6 and TRBJ2-1, with D unclear. CDR3 length equals 14 residues. V was trimmed by 8 bases and J by 8 bases, leaving 19 bases between them. The V gene's germline CDR1 is MNHNY and CDR2 SVGAGI (reference sequence). The CDR3 loop is CASQKAGLKDEQFF. DNA of the CDR3: TGTGCCAGCCAGAAAGCAGGCCTCAAGGATGAGCAGTTCTTC.

This clone is labeled medium-sized (0.01 to 0.1%) based on frequency. The chain joins TRBV11-2 to TRBJ1-1; possible D gene TRBD1, 6 bases. V lost 5 bases to trimming and J lost 4 bases, with 11 bases between them. Germline V gives CDR1 SGHAT, CDR2 FQNNGV. This CDR3 comprises 13 residues. The CDR3 loop reads CASSIGGVTEAFF. The CDR3 DNA is TGTGCCAGCAGCATAGGGGGGGTCACTGAAGCTTTCTTT.

The chain is built from TRBV25-1 and TRBJ2-1, with 9 nucleotides matching TRBD2. In germline, CDR1 is MGHDK, CDR2 SYGVNS. There are 17 residues in the CDR3. V lost 9 bases to trimming and J lost 2 bases; unmatched junction nucleotides: 14. The CDR3: CARPEKRAGGPYNEQFF. In nucleotides, the CDR3 is TGTGCCAGACCTGAAAAGCGGGCGGGAGGGCCCTACAATGAGCAGTTCTTC.

J is TRBJ2-7 and V is TRBV18; D might be TRBD2 (6 bases). Germline V gene sequence: CDR1 KGHSH, CDR2 LQKENI. The CDR3 is made up of 14 amino acids. Deletions cut 0 bases from V and 3 bases from J, with 9 bases between. The DNA of the CDR3 is TGTGCCAGCTCACCACCGAGCGGGTTCTACGAGCAGTACTTC. This encodes CASSPPSGFYEQYF.

The rearrangement uses TRBV18 and TRBJ2-1; tentatively, D is TRBD2 (7 bases). V gave up 11 bases and J gave up 0 bases, with 14 bases separating them. The CDR3 is 14 amino acids. Germline loops: CDR1 KGHSH, CDR2 LQKENI. The CDR3 DNA reads as TGTGCCTCCAAGGGGGGGGCCTCCTACAATGAGCAGTTCTTC. Amino acid sequence: CASKGGASYNEQFF. The full variable domain, its missing parts supplied by reference TRBV18 and TRBJ2-1, is NAGVMQNPRHLVRRRGQEARLRCSPMKGHSHVYWYRQLPEEGLKFMVYLQKENIIDESGMPKERFSAEFPKEGPSILRIQQVVRGDSAAYFCASKGGASYNEQFFGPGTRLTVL.

CDR3 sequence (DNA): TGTGCCAGCAGTAGGACAGGGGGGCAGACCCAGTACTTC. It codes for CASSRTGGQTQYF. The rearrangement uses TRBV6-5 and TRBJ2-5, with TRBD1 matching over 10 bases. CDR3 length: 13 residues. Trimming took 5 bases from V and 6 from J; bases not matched to a gene: 3. Germline-derived CDR1 and CDR2 are MNHEY and SVGAGI.

The genes are TRBV11-2 and TRBJ2-7; D uncertain. The germline CDR1 and CDR2 sequences are SGHAT and FQNNGV. The V end lost 1 base, the J end lost 6 bases, and 7 bases lay between the germline ends. The CDR3 is 12 residues long. The CDR3 DNA reads TGTGCCAGCAGCTTAGTTGGAGCCGAGCAGTACTTC. Protein: CASSLVGAEQYF. Full variable domain (missing parts from reference TRBV11-2 and TRBJ2-7): EAGVAQSPRYKIIEKRQSVAFWCNPISGHATLYWYQQILGQGPKLLIQFQNNGVVDDSQLPKDRFSAERLKGVDSTLKIQPAKLEDSAVYLCASSLVGAEQYFGPGTRLTVT.

The chain has TRBV28 and TRBJ1-1, with D hard to call. CDR1 and CDR2 from the germline V gene are MDHEN and SYDVKM. V was clipped by 3 bases and J by 0 bases, with 2 bases between them. CDR3 size: 12 residues. Here the CDR3 reads CASSFMNTEAFF. CDR3 in DNA: TGTGCCAGCAGTTTTATGAACACTGAAGCTTTCTTT. Complete variable domain (other parts from reference TRBV28 and TRBJ1-1): DVKVTQSSRYLVKRTGEKVFLECVQDMDHENMFWYRQDPGLGLRLIYFSYDVKMKEKGDIPEGYSVSREKKERFSLILESASTNQTSMYLCASSFMNTEAFFGQGTRLTVV.

The gene calls are TRBV6-5 and TRBJ2-1; 8 positions match TRBD2. This CDR3 comprises 15 residues. Germline loops: CDR1 MNHEY, CDR2 SVGAGI. V lost 2 bases, J lost 8 bases, and 8 bases stayed unmatched. DNA of the CDR3: TGTGCCAGCAGTTACGGGGAGCGGGAGTCGGATGAGCAGTTCTTC. Translating it yields CASSYGERESDEQFF.

This rearrangement joins TRBV9 to TRBJ1-2, with TRBD1 matching 8 bases. The CDR3 has 12 amino acids. Germline V CDR1 and CDR2: SGDLS, YYNGEE. The ends lost 3 bases at V and 5 bases at J; junction bases unmatched: 0. Here the CDR3 DNA reads TGTGCCAGCAGCGGGACAGGGTATGGCTACACCTTC. Translated, it gives CASSGTGYGYTF.

The rearrangement links TRBV6-4 to TRBJ2-3, with TRBD2 identical over 10 bases. The CDR3 is 15 amino acids. Germline V gives CDR1 MRHNA, CDR2 SNTAGT. V trimming: 2 bases; J trimming: 2 bases; junction bases outside the gene matches: 1. In DNA, the CDR3 is TGTGCCAGCAGTGACCTAGCGGGGGACACAGATACGCAGTATTTT. The encoded protein is CASSDLAGDTDTQYF.